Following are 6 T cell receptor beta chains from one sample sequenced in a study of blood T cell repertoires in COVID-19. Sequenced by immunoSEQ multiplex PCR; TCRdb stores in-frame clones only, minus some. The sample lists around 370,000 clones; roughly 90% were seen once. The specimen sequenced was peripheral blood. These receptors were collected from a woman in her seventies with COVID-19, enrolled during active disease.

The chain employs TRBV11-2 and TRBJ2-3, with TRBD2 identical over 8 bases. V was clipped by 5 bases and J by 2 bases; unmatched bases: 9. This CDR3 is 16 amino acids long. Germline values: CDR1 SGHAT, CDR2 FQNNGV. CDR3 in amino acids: CASSQLGGGLTDTQYF. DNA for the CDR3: TGTGCCAGCAGCCAACTCGGCGGGGGGCTCACAGATACGCAGTATTTT.

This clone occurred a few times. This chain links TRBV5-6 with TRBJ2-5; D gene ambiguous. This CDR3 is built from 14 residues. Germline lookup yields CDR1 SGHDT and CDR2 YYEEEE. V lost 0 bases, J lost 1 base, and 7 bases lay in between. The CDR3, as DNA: TGTGCCAGCAGCTTGGGCGCCGTCCAAGAGACCCAGTACTTC. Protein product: CASSLGAVQETQYF. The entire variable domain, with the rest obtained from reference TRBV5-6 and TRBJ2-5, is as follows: DAGVTQSPTHLIKTRGQQVTLRCSPKSGHDTVSWYQQALGQGPQFIFQYYEEEERQRGNFPDRFSGHQFPNYSSELNVNALLLGDSALYLCASSLGAVQETQYFGPGTRLLVL.

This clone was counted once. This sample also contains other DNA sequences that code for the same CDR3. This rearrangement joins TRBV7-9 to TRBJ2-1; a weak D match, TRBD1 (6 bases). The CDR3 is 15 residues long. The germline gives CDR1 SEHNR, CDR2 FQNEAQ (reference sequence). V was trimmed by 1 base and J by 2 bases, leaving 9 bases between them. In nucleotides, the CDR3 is TGTGCCAGCAGCTTAGGGGGGCCCGCCTACAATGAGCAGTTCTTC. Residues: CASSLGGPAYNEQFF.

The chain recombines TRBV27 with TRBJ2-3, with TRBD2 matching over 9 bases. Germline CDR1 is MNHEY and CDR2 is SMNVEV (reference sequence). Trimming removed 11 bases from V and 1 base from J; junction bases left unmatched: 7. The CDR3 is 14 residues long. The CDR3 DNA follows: TGTGCCGTATCAGCGGGGGGCGGCACAGATACGCAGTATTTT. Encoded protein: CAVSAGGGTDTQYF.

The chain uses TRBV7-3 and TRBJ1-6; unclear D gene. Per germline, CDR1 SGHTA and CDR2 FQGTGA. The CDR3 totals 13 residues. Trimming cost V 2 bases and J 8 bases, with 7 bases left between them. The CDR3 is CASSLAAYSPLHF. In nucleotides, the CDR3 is TGTGCCAGCAGCTTAGCGGCGTATTCACCCCTCCACTTT.

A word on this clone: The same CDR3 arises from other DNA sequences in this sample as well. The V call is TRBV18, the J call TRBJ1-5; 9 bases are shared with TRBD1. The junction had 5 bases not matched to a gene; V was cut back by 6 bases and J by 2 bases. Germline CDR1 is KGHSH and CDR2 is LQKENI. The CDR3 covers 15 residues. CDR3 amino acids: CASSPDRGGNQPQHF. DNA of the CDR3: TGTGCCAGCTCTCCCGACAGGGGGGGCAATCAGCCCCAGCATTTT.